Given below is one T cell receptor (beta chain) in context. The antigen remains undetermined. The CDR3 extends over 12 amino acids. V lost 6 bases and J 8 bases, leaving 16 bases between the germline ends. The germline CDR1 and CDR2 sequences are SQVTM and ANQGSEA. The data derive from a study of CD8 T cells in Susac syndrome. Overall study results and limits: The study recognized that the number of individuals in its TCR sequencing and HLA analysis was relatively small.

Random hexamers served to reverse transcribe about 0.5 to 1 ug RNA. An immunoSEQ multiplex PCR generated amplified TCR beta CDR3 products spanning 54 Vbeta and 13 Jbeta. TCRdb re-derived calls from the immunoSEQ multiplex PCR reads in MiXCR, one entry per CDR3 protein. The sample lists some 190,000 distinct CDR3 sequences, 85% to 95% occurring once. CD8+ and CD4+ T cells from blood underwent TCR beta sequencing. The CD8+ and CD4+ T cells were negatively isolated, with the TEMRA cells enriched by FACS. The sequencing sample was made of CD4+ T cells from PBMCs. The receptor comes from a human donor in good health. The chain has TRBV29-1 and TRBJ1-2; D possibly corresponds to TRBD1 (5 bases). The CDR3 here is CSVSSGDIGYTF. The CDR3 DNA follows: TGCAGCGTGTCCTCGGGGGATATAGGCTACACCTTC.